In this sample, the clone carrying this TCR beta chain turned up many times. These data originate in a study of molecular identifiers for immune sequencing clone quantification. In germline, CDR1 is MNHEY, CDR2 SVGAGI. V lost 5 bases and J lost 5, with 7 bases in between. CDR3 size: 12 residues. TCRdb called the PCR reads again in MiXCR, with one record for every CDR3 protein. The sample records about 320,000 distinct CDR3 sequences, about a fifth being singletons. The rearrangement uses TRBV6-5 and TRBJ2-1; D is unresolved. This clonotype was obtained from a human donor in good health. Some libraries in this study had Jurkat cell RNA spiked in. Sequenced input: naive CD8+ T cells from blood, with Jurkat cell RNA spiked in. Subset indicated: FACS-sorted CD8+CD4-CCR7+CD45RA+ naive T cells. The CDR3 protein is CASSTHNNEQFF. CDR3 nucleotide sequence: TGTGCCAGCAGTACCCACAACAATGAGCAGTTCTTC.